The entry below describes one T cell receptor (beta chain). Antigen: not known. The data were taken from a study of cytomegalovirus exposure and HLA in healthy donors. Libraries were prepared by immunoSEQ multiplex PCR; TCRdb keeps only in-frame clonotypes and omits some of them. The table has some 120,000 clones, 88% seen once. Study-wide findings and caveats: Among TCR beta chains, those listed as cytomegalovirus-associated numbered 164.

Germline V CDR1 and CDR2: MGHDK, SYGVNS. The CDR3 sequence is 14 residues long. Trimming took off 4 bases at V and 1 base at J, with 10 bases between the two ends. V is TRBV25-1 and J is TRBJ1-1; weak D call: TRBD1 (6 bases). Sequenced sample: PBMCs. The sequence came from a man aged 30 to 39 in good health and CMV-seronegative. CDR3 DNA: TGTGCCAGCAGTGTGACAGGAACGAACACTGAAGCTTTCTTT. This translates into CASSVTGTNTEAFF.